A selection of T cell receptor beta chains follows, all from one sample in a study of shared clonotypes between healthy human individuals. Repertoires were generated with immunoSEQ multiplex PCR, while TCRdb's copy carries only in-frame clones and drops some. The table lists about 2.1 million clones, around 95% of them singletons, with over 1.5% in the top ten. The sample comprised naive CD8+ T cells from PBMCs. The receptors were gathered from a man younger than 35 in good health. Some clones in this sample may be carry-over from other donors' samples. Each CDR3 is given with its conserved first and last residue. Fields, in order: V gene, clone size, J gene, D gene, CDR3 DNA, CDR3 protein. D genes are given only for firm matches. Expanded clones are given a class, and other clones once, few, many or no size at all.

TRBV9	-	TRBJ1-5	-	TGTGCCAGCAGCCCCGGGGGGGGCGTAGGTCAGCCCCAGCATTTT	CASSPGGGVGQPQHF
TRBV5-6	-	TRBJ1-6	-	TGTGCCAGCAGCTTGGGAGGGTCACCCCTCCACTTT	CASSLGGSPLHF
TRBV19	-	TRBJ2-7	TRBD2	TGTGCCAGTAGTATCCTAGCGGGGCACGAGCAGTACTTC	CASSILAGHEQYF
TRBV4-3	-	TRBJ2-1	-	TGCGCCAGCAGCCAAGTAATGGGTTATCGTGGACTGACCTCCTACAATGAGCAGTTCTTC	CASSQVMGYRGLTSYNEQFF
TRBV6-5	few	TRBJ1-5	-	TGTGCCAGCAGTTACAGGGAAGGCAATCAGCCCCAGCATTTT	CASSYREGNQPQHF
TRBV29-1	once	TRBJ2-5	-	TGCAGCGTTGAAGGATTCACAAGGGACTTAGGCACCCAAGAGACCCAGTACTTC	CSVEGFTRDLGTQETQYF
TRBV9	-	TRBJ2-3	-	TGTGCCAGCAGCGTAGAAGGGGAGGCCCTCGTCTATACGCAGTATTTT	CASSVEGEALVYTQYF
TRBV27	-	TRBJ2-4	TRBD1	TGTGCCAGCAGTTTAAGCTCCGGGACAGTAAAAAACATTCAGTACTTC	CASSLSSGTVKNIQYF
TRBV13	-	TRBJ2-7	TRBD2	TGTGCCAGCAGTCGGCGACTAGCGGGAGTATACGAGCAGTACTTC	CASSRRLAGVYEQYF
TRBV7-2	-	TRBJ1-3	-	TGTGCCAGCAGCTTATTCCCGGCCCGCTCTGGAAACACCATATATTTT	CASSLFPARSGNTIYF
TRBV5-8	once	TRBJ1-5	-	TGTGCCAGCAGCTTGGTGGCAGGTTATCAGCCCCAGCATTTT	CASSLVAGYQPQHF
TRBV2	-	TRBJ2-7	TRBD1	TGTGCCAGCAGTGGAGGGGGCAGGTACGAGCAGTACTTC	CASSGGGRYEQYF
TRBV27	-	TRBJ1-3	-	TGTGCCAGCAGTCCGGTGGGGCTCGGAAACACCATATATTTT	CASSPVGLGNTIYF
TRBV5-6	-	TRBJ2-3	-	TGTGCCAGCAGGGCCTGGCGGGGGCGGGCCACAGATACGCAGTATTTT	CASRAWRGRATDTQYF
TRBV19	-	TRBJ1-1	-	TGTGCCAGTAATAACGGCGGTGACACTGAAGCTTTCTTT	CASNNGGDTEAFF
TRBV7-9	few	TRBJ2-1	-	TGTGCCAGCAGCTTAGACAGATACAATGAGCAGTTCTTC	CASSLDRYNEQFF
TRBV7-9	-	TRBJ2-7	-	TGTGCCAGCACCTCGGGGCGGACACAGCACTACGAGCAGTACTTC	CASTSGRTQHYEQYF
TRBV25-1	-	TRBJ2-5	TRBD2	TGTGCCAGCAGTGAACTTTCTCTAGCGGGAGGGCCGGGGGAGCAGTACTTC	CASSELSLAGGPGEQYF
TRBV28	-	TRBJ1-3	-	TGTGCCAGCAGCTTAGTGGGACGCAGCTCTGGAAACACCATATATTTT	CASSLVGRSSGNTIYF
TRBV5-4	-	TRBJ2-1	-	TGTGCCAGCAGCTCCGGGGAGTCCTACAATGAGCAGTTCTTC	CASSSGESYNEQFF
TRBV6-5	-	TRBJ2-7	-	TGTGCCAGCAGTTACTCGACTGGGGGGATTCCCTACGAGCAGTACTTC	CASSYSTGGIPYEQYF
TRBV27	-	TRBJ2-7	-	TGTGCCAGCTCACCGTTCTTTGGGGCGAGCGAGCAGTACTTC	CASSPFFGASEQYF
TRBV2	-	TRBJ2-4	-	TGTGCCAGCAGCGGACGCGACGGGGAAAACATTCAGTACTTC	CASSGRDGENIQYF
TRBV27	-	TRBJ2-1	-	TGTGCCAGCAGTACCGAGCCCTTAGCCTACAATGAGCAGTTCTTC	CASSTEPLAYNEQFF
TRBV7-8	-	TRBJ2-7	TRBD1	TGTGCCAGCAGCTTAGTGGGGGTCGGGACAGGGGCTGACGAGCAGTACTTC	CASSLVGVGTGADEQYF
TRBV9	-	TRBJ1-1	-	TGTGCCAGCAGCCCCCCCCGGGCAGTGAACACTGAAGCTTTCTTT	CASSPPRAVNTEAFF
TRBV7-9	-	TRBJ1-1	-	TGTGCCAGCAGCGTTCGGACCGGGAACGGTGAAGCTTTCTTT	CASSVRTGNGEAFF
TRBV9	-	TRBJ1-1	-	TGTGCCAGCAGCGCTCCGGGACCTACGAACACTGAAGCTTTCTTT	CASSAPGPTNTEAFF
TRBV27	-	TRBJ2-7	TRBD1	TGTGCCAGCAGGTGGACAGGTGGGACCTACGAGCAGTACTTC	CASRWTGGTYEQYF
TRBV11-3	-	TRBJ2-2	TRBD1	TGTGCCAGCAGCTTAACAGGGGGCGGCACCGGGGAGCTGTTTTTT	CASSLTGGGTGELFF
TRBV28	once	TRBJ2-1	-	TGTGCCAGCAGGGGGACGGAGAACCGGATTCCCAGCTACAATGAGCAGTTCTTC	CASRGTENRIPSYNEQFF
TRBV30	-	TRBJ1-1	-	TGTGCCTGGAGTAACCCGTGGGGGTCGACTGAAGCTTTCTTT	CAWSNPWGSTEAFF
TRBV15	-	TRBJ1-1	-	TGTGCCACCAGCAGAGATCGGACACTACTCTCTGAAGCTTTCTTT	CATSRDRTLLSEAFF
TRBV19	-	TRBJ2-7	-	TGTGCCAGTAGTTTAGGACTCGGGAAGTACGAGCAGTACTTC	CASSLGLGKYEQYF
TRBV7-6	-	TRBJ2-7	TRBD2	TGTGCCAGCAGCTTACCGGGCGGGAGGTCGTCGGGGGAGCAGTACTTC	CASSLPGGRSSGEQYF
TRBV6-6	-	TRBJ2-6	-	TGTGCCAGCCCCCACCCAGAGCCCTCTGGGGCCAACGTCCTGACTTTC	CASPHPEPSGANVLTF
TRBV19	-	TRBJ1-5	TRBD1	TGTGCCAGTAGTATGACAGGGGGGGTCAGCAATCAGCCCCAGCATTTT	CASSMTGGVSNQPQHF
TRBV13	-	TRBJ1-1	-	TGTGCCAGCAGCTCACCGACAGAGAACACTGAAGCTTTCTTT	CASSSPTENTEAFF